A selection of T cell receptor beta chains follows, all from one sample in a study of molecular identifiers for immune sequencing clone quantification. MiXCR was run by TCRdb on the PCR reads, yielding one entry per CDR3 protein. The sample lists about 320,000 distinct CDR3 sequences, around 21% occurring once. Sequenced material: naive CD8+ T cells from blood, with Jurkat cell RNA spiked in. These receptor sequences come from a human donor in good health. Some libraries in this study had Jurkat cell RNA spiked in. The CDR3 runs from the conserved cysteine through the conserved F or W. A D gene is named only where the DNA matches it firmly. Some rows have no size entry. The others give once, few or many, or a class for an expanded clone.

clone_size j_call d_call v_call cdr3_aa cdr3_nt
many TRBJ1-1 TRBD1 TRBV6-5 CASSSTGETEAFF TGTGCCAGCAGTTCTACAGGGGAGACTGAAGCTTTCTTT
. TRBJ2-1 . TRBV6-5 CASSSLDRFRFF TGTGCCAGCAGTTCCCTGGACAGATTCAGGTTCTTC
many TRBJ2-7 TRBD1 TRBV11-2 CASSQGSGTGKKF TGTGCCAGCAGCCAGGGGTCCGGGACAGGGAAGAAATTC
many TRBJ1-5 . TRBV6-2/TRBV6-3 CASSYALGLSNQPQHF TGTGCCAGCAGTTACGCCTTGGGACTTAGCAATCAGCCCCAGCATTTT
many TRBJ2-2 . TRBV21-1 CASSTQGLLTGELFF TGTGCCAGCAGCACCCAGGGATTACTAACCGGGGAGCTGTTTTTT
. TRBJ1-5 . TRBV7-2 CASSLASMGNQPQHF TGTGCCAGCAGCTTAGCATCAATGGGCAATCAGCCCCAGCATTTT
few TRBJ2-5 TRBD2 TRBV4-2 CASSHYFPGLADQETQYF TGTGCCAGCAGCCATTATTTTCCGGGACTAGCGGACCAAGAGACCCAGTACTTC
many TRBJ1-2 . TRBV29-1 CSVEGEGRSLNINYGYTF TGCAGCGTTGAAGGGGAGGGGCGGTCTTTAAATATTAACTATGGCTACACCTTC
. TRBJ2-2 TRBD2 TRBV10-2 CASRGGRSNTGELFF TGCGCCAGCAGGGGGGGGAGGTCGAACACCGGGGAGCTGTTTTTT
many TRBJ1-1 . TRBV4-3 CASSQDEPALLAEAFF TGCGCCAGCAGCCAAGATGAACCAGCTCTGTTGGCTGAAGCTTTCTTT
. TRBJ2-7 TRBD1 TRBV4-3 CASSLSGTERYEQYF TGCGCCAGCAGTCTTTCCGGGACAGAAAGATACGAGCAGTACTTC
. TRBJ2-3 TRBD2 TRBV27 CASSLYPGGSSTDTQYF TGTGCCAGCAGTTTATATCCGGGAGGTTCTAGCACAGATACGCAGTATTTT
many TRBJ2-1 . TRBV4-3 CASSQDGGSEQFF TGCGCCAGCAGCCAAGATGGAGGGAGTGAGCAGTTCTTC
. TRBJ2-3 TRBD1 TRBV18 CASSRLGQGTDTQYF TGTGCCAGCTCACGGCTGGGACAGGGGACAGATACGCAGTATTTT
many TRBJ1-1 . TRBV6-2/TRBV6-3 CASSYSSSDEAFF TGTGCCAGCAGTTACTCCTCGTCAGATGAAGCTTTCTTT
many TRBJ2-7 . TRBV14 CASSQGMEQYF TGTGCCAGCAGCCAAGGGATGGAGCAGTACTTC
many TRBJ2-3 . TRBV9 CASSEGGGGTDTQYF TGTGCCAGCAGCGAGGGCGGAGGGGGCACAGATACGCAGTATTTT
many TRBJ2-6 . TRBV29-1 CSVLTPGPDSGANVLTF TGCAGCGTCCTCACACCGGGGCCCGACTCTGGGGCCAACGTCCTGACTTTC
few TRBJ2-7 . TRBV3-1 CASSQQTRSYEQYF TGTGCCAGCAGCCAACAGACAAGGAGCTACGAGCAGTACTTC
few TRBJ1-2 . TRBV20-1 CSARSETNYGYTF TGCAGTGCTAGATCAGAAACTAACTATGGCTACACCTTC
many TRBJ2-6 . TRBV4-3 CASSQDRAQSSGANVLTF TGCGCCAGCAGCCAAGACAGGGCGCAAAGCTCTGGGGCCAACGTCCTGACTTTC
many TRBJ2-7 TRBD1 TRBV4-2 CASSQGDRNYEQYF TGTGCCAGCAGCCAAGGGGACAGGAACTACGAGCAGTACTTC
few TRBJ2-1 . TRBV30 CAWSVGQLNNEQFF TGTGCCTGGAGTGTAGGTCAGCTGAACAATGAGCAGTTCTTC
many TRBJ1-1 . TRBV20-1 CSARVFGGMTEAFF TGCAGTGCTAGAGTTTTCGGGGGGATGACTGAAGCTTTCTTT
. TRBJ2-3 . TRBV27 CASSLGAGISTDTQYF TGTGCCAGCAGTTTAGGGGCGGGAATTAGCACAGATACGCAGTATTTT
many TRBJ1-5 . TRBV21-1 CASTSGTVFHQPQHF TGTGCCAGCACCTCCGGGACAGTTTTTCATCAGCCCCAGCATTTT
. TRBJ2-3 . TRBV4-3 CASSQDASSEPILLSTDTQYF TGCGCCAGCAGCCAAGACGCCTCGTCAGAACCTATACTTCTTAGCACAGATACGCAGTATTTT
few TRBJ2-3 . TRBV27 CASSLSTFDVSTDTQYF TGTGCCAGCAGTTTATCGACTTTCGATGTCAGCACAGATACGCAGTATTTT
many TRBJ2-7 TRBD1 TRBV20-1 CSAIDRGYEQYF TGCAGTGCCATTGACAGGGGATACGAGCAGTACTTC
many TRBJ2-7 . TRBV20-1 CSAPRPMTGEQYF TGCAGTGCCCCTCGGCCTATGACGGGAGAGCAGTACTTC
many TRBJ1-1 . TRBV6-2/TRBV6-3 CASSYSGGYEAFF TGTGCCAGCAGTTACTCCGGGGGGTATGAAGCTTTCTTT
few TRBJ2-3 . TRBV9 CASSVEVVTDTQYF TGTGCCAGCAGCGTAGAAGTAGTCACAGATACGCAGTATTTT